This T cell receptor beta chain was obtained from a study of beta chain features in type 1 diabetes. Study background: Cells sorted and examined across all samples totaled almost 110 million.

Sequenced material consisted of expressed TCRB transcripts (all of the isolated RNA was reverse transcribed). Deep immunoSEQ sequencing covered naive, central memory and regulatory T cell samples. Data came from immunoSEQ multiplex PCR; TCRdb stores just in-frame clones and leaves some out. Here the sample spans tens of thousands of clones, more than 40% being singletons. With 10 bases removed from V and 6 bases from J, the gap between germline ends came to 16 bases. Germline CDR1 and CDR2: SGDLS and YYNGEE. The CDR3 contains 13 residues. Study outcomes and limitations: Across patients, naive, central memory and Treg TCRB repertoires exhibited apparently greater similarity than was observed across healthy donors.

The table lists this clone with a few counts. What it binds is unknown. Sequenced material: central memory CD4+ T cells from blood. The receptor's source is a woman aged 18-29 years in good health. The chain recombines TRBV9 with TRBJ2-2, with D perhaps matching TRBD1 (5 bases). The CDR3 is CAVSRGDSGELFF. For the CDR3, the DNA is TGTGCCGTATCAAGGGGTGATTCCGGGGAGCTGTTTTTT.